A selection of T cell receptor beta chains follows, all from one sample in a study of Ad26.COV2.S vaccination and SARS-CoV-2 variants. Clones were sequenced by immunoSEQ multiplex PCR, and TCRdb holds only the in-frame ones, with some missing. Of some 390,000 clones listed, 88% are singletons. Source: peripheral blood, taken in a trial of Ad26.COV2.S vaccine versus placebo. The receptor set was obtained from a person aged 18 to 65 who received the Ad26.COV2.S COVID-19 vaccine or a placebo. CDR3s include the opening cysteine and the closing phenylalanine or tryptophan. A D gene is named only where the DNA matches it firmly. Only some rows state a clone size, as once, few, many or a class for expanded clones.

clone_size	j_call	v_call	d_call	cdr3_aa	cdr3_nt
-	TRBJ1-5	TRBV19	-	CASSFRPGRVFYSNQPQHF	TGTGCCAGTAGTTTCCGTCCGGGACGGGTCTTCTATAGCAATCAGCCCCAGCATTTT
-	TRBJ1-5	TRBV10-3	-	CAISGLGSNQPQHF	TGTGCCATCAGTGGCCTTGGTAGCAATCAGCCCCAGCATTTT
-	TRBJ1-4	TRBV9	-	CASSVGAGSSSNEKLFF	TGTGCCAGCAGCGTAGGGGCAGGGTCCAGCTCTAATGAAAAACTGTTTTTT
-	TRBJ1-6	TRBV6-5	-	CASSRTRTENSPLHF	TGTGCCAGCAGTCGGACTCGGACAGAAAATTCACCCCTCCACTTT
-	TRBJ1-3	TRBV3-1/TRBV3-2	TRBD1	CASSPGQGWSSGNTIYF	TGTGCCAGCAGCCCCGGACAGGGTTGGAGCTCTGGAAACACCATATATTTT
-	TRBJ2-3	TRBV19	TRBD2	CASSMTISSGGFTDTQYF	TGTGCCAGTAGTATGACGATCTCGAGCGGGGGCTTCACAGATACGCAGTATTTT
few	TRBJ2-1	TRBV2	-	CASSRGEVYNEQFF	TGTGCCAGCAGTAGGGGCGAGGTCTACAATGAGCAGTTCTTC
-	TRBJ1-1	TRBV12-3/TRBV12-4	-	CASSFGTTEAFF	TGTGCCAGCAGTTTCGGAACGACTGAAGCTTTCTTT
-	TRBJ1-2	TRBV9	-	CASSVATGGYTF	TGTGCCAGCAGCGTAGCTACAGGAGGCTACACCTTC
-	TRBJ2-5	TRBV21-1	-	CASKGAGTGTQETQYF	TGTGCCAGCAAGGGAGCCGGGACAGGGACTCAAGAGACCCAGTACTTC
-	TRBJ1-1	TRBV12-3/TRBV12-4	-	CASSFGTWGEAFF	TGTGCCAGCAGTTTTGGCACCTGGGGTGAAGCTTTCTTT
-	TRBJ2-3	TRBV19	TRBD2	CASRASGGRGTDTQYF	TGTGCCAGTAGAGCCAGCGGGGGGAGGGGTACAGATACGCAGTATTTT
-	TRBJ2-1	TRBV11-2	-	CASSPPSSDEQFF	TGTGCCAGCAGCCCCCCCTCTAGTGATGAGCAGTTCTTC
-	TRBJ1-1	TRBV2	TRBD1	CASSVPWDRGPDTEAFF	TGTGCCAGCAGTGTACCGTGGGACAGGGGGCCGGACACTGAAGCTTTCTTT
-	TRBJ2-3	TRBV6-2/TRBV6-3	TRBD2	CASSYLRGGRDTQYF	TGTGCCAGCAGTTACTTGCGGGGGGGCAGGGATACGCAGTATTTT
-	TRBJ2-2	TRBV5-5	TRBD1	CASSWDRRNTGELFF	TGTGCCAGCAGCTGGGACAGGAGGAACACCGGGGAGCTGTTTTTT
-	TRBJ1-2	TRBV9	-	CASTFTRYGYTF	TGTGCCAGCACCTTCACGAGATATGGCTACACCTTC
-	TRBJ2-7	TRBV4-3	-	CASSPAGGLSYEQYF	TGCGCCAGCAGCCCCGCTGGGGGGCTCTCCTACGAGCAGTACTTC
-	TRBJ1-1	TRBV10-2	-	CASSEGGGWNTEAFF	TGCGCCAGCAGTGAGGGCGGCGGTTGGAACACTGAAGCTTTCTTT
-	TRBJ2-1	TRBV3-1/TRBV3-2	TRBD1	CASSQDLRGRIFF	TGTGCCAGCAGCCAAGATCTGAGGGGGCGTATATTCTTC
-	TRBJ1-1	TRBV6-5	-	CASSYARPLSTEAFF	TGTGCCAGCAGTTACGCCCGGCCCCTCAGCACTGAAGCTTTCTTT
-	TRBJ1-5	TRBV6-5	-	CASSLNPNQPQHF	TGTGCCAGCAGCTTGAACCCCAATCAGCCCCAGCATTTT
-	TRBJ1-2	TRBV29-1	-	CSVEAPNYGYTF	TGCAGCGTTGAAGCACCTAACTATGGCTACACCTTC